These T cell receptor beta chains were read from a single sample in a study of blood T cells in healthy people across ages. TCRdb re-called the 5' RACE reads through MiXCR, storing one row per CDR3 protein. The table shows fewer than 1.5 million distinct CDR3 sequences, with roughly 40% occurring only once. The sequencing input was blood. These receptors were taken from a woman between 18 and 29 years old in good health. CDR3s include the opening cysteine and the closing phenylalanine or tryptophan. D genes are given only for firm matches.

v_gene,len,d_gene,j_gene,CDR3aa
TRBV15,14,NA,TRBJ1-1,CATSRGSLGVVAFF
TRBV11-2,24,NA,TRBJ2-6,CASSSIQIRDRIPPRSSGANVLTF
TRBV5-5,16,TRBD1,TRBJ1-1,CASSRSGTGVNTEAFF
TRBV25-1,17,TRBD1,TRBJ2-1,CASSDPAGTGRGNEQFF
TRBV5-6,14,TRBD2,TRBJ2-1,CASSPWTSPHEQFF
TRBV6-2/TRBV6-3,16,TRBD1,TRBJ1-2,CASGYIMGQMTGGYTF
TRBV5-1,14,NA,TRBJ1-5,CASSLGGVSQPQHF
TRBV21-1,18,NA,TRBJ2-1,CASSKVASGGFSYNEQFF
TRBV6-1,13,NA,NA,CASSERGWGTQYF
TRBV29-1,15,TRBD1,TRBJ2-7,CSVEFGDRASDEQYF
TRBV3-1,18,TRBD1,TRBJ1-4,CASRGQGEAEGNNEKLFF
TRBV5-1,16,NA,TRBJ2-6,CASSLEASSGANVLTF
TRBV6-5,19,NA,TRBJ2-7,CASSYSCWFPPPRIYEQYF
TRBV5-1,14,NA,TRBJ2-5,CASSLAQLQETQYF
TRBV12-3/TRBV12-4,15,NA,TRBJ2-5,CASSTSTGRQETQYF
TRBV4-1,17,NA,TRBJ2-3,CASSQEGRDPGPDTQYF
TRBV6-5,12,NA,TRBJ2-7,CASSSSLYEQYF
TRBV5-1,18,TRBD2,TRBJ2-3,CASSLTVSGGLLADTQYF
TRBV4-1,15,NA,TRBJ1-2,CASSPPADRNYGYTF